This TCR beta chain was profiled in a study of cytomegalovirus exposure and HLA in healthy donors. Findings of the study overall: Investigators reported 150 to 200 TCR beta chains as tied to cytomegalovirus.

Both 60 Vbeta primers and 13 Jbeta primers went into the PCR. Generated by immunoSEQ multiplex PCR, the TCRdb table keeps only in-frame clones and is missing some. The sample lists over 150,000 clones, roughly 81% seen once, with 2.5% in the top ten. Concerning this clone itself: Its antigen remains unknown.

The TCR was taken from a man in his thirties or forties in good health and CMV-seropositive. Material: PBMCs.

This chain's CDR3 is CASSLRGSNQPQHF. The CDR3 DNA is TGTGCCAGCAGCCTCAGGGGAAGCAATCAGCCCCAGCATTTT. The gene calls are TRBV5-6 and TRBJ1-5; TRBD1 might be the D (6 bases). The V gene's germline CDR1 is SGHDT and CDR2 YYEEEE. The V end lost 4 bases, the J end lost 1 base, and 9 bases lay between the germline ends. CDR3 length: 14 amino acids.